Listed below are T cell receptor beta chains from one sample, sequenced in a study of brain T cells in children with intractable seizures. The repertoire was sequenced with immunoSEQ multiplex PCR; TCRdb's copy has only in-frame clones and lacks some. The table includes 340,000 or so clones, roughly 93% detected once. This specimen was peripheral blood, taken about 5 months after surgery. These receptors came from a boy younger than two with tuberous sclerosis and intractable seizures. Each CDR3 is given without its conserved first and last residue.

CDR3 protein: ASSSLWAGREETQY
CDR3 length: 14
V gene: TRBV7-9
J gene: TRBJ2-5

CDR3 protein: ASSPGTSGRETQY
CDR3 length: 13
V gene: TRBV2
J gene: TRBJ2-5

CDR3 protein: ASSHTGTLSSGANVLT
CDR3 length: 16
V gene: TRBV14
J gene: TRBJ2-6

CDR3 protein: ASSLPRRGSGNTIY
CDR3 length: 14
V gene: TRBV4-2
J gene: TRBJ1-3

CDR3 protein: ASSLEGGYNSPLH
CDR3 length: 13
V gene: TRBV5-1
J gene: TRBJ1-6

CDR3 protein: ASSEYPPSPGGYT
CDR3 length: 13
V gene: TRBV25-1
J gene: TRBJ1-2

CDR3 protein: ASRDSDGQETQY
CDR3 length: 12
V gene: TRBV3-1/TRBV3-2
J gene: TRBJ2-5

CDR3 protein: ASSPPFARSSYNEQF
CDR3 length: 15
V gene: TRBV18
J gene: TRBJ2-1

CDR3 protein: ASSQELQGGNYGYT
CDR3 length: 14
V gene: TRBV4-2
J gene: TRBJ1-2

CDR3 protein: ASSSYRGPNTEAF
CDR3 length: 13
V gene: TRBV7-9
J gene: TRBJ1-1

CDR3 protein: ASSEAQGPFYEQY
CDR3 length: 13
V gene: TRBV6-1
J gene: TRBJ2-7

CDR3 protein: ATSATLTNQPQH
CDR3 length: 12
V gene: TRBV19
J gene: TRBJ1-5

CDR3 protein: ASSYQTGGRGSPLH
CDR3 length: 14
V gene: TRBV6-5
J gene: TRBJ1-6

CDR3 protein: ASSEGTSVGETQY
CDR3 length: 13
V gene: TRBV6-1
J gene: TRBJ2-5

CDR3 protein: ASAQGPQNGYT
CDR3 length: 11
V gene: TRBV18
J gene: TRBJ1-2

CDR3 protein: ASSQAASGGGHTQY
CDR3 length: 14
V gene: TRBV3-1/TRBV3-2
J gene: TRBJ2-3

CDR3 protein: ASSIDLVGASIDGYT
CDR3 length: 15
V gene: TRBV19
J gene: TRBJ1-2

CDR3 protein: AWSFHTTGLGGYT
CDR3 length: 13
V gene: TRBV30
J gene: TRBJ1-2

CDR3 protein: ASSRSGVSYEQY
CDR3 length: 12
V gene: TRBV7-2
J gene: TRBJ2-7

CDR3 protein: ASSSRRAGLTDTQY
CDR3 length: 14
V gene: TRBV11-3
J gene: TRBJ2-3

CDR3 protein: ASSLGVAGGAYNEQF
CDR3 length: 15
V gene: TRBV13
J gene: TRBJ2-1